This entry is about one TCR beta chain. V shed 2 bases and J shed 0 bases, with 11 bases lying between them. CDR1 is MDHEN, CDR2 SYDVKM, per germline. The CDR3 loop spans 16 amino acids. Per-sample PBMC isolation yielded at least 7 million cells. This specimen belongs to a study of blood T cells in healthy people across ages. Study context: Capturing about one barcoded beta molecule per two T cells was achieved by template switching.

For the second PCR, which ran for about 6 to 11 cycles, a sample-barcoded 5' primer and a J-beta primer mix were used. Each cDNA molecule was tagged by a template-switch adaptor that had 12 random nucleotides. There were at least 2.5 million CDR3-containing paired-end reads obtained from each sample. TCRdb re-derived calls from the 5' RACE reads in MiXCR, one entry per CDR3 protein. The sample consists of approximately 900,000 distinct CDR3 sequences, around 49% of them appearing once. The clonotype comes from a man younger than 40 in good health. V gene TRBV28 combines with J gene TRBJ2-4; unclear D gene. The sequencing sample was made of blood. For the CDR3, the DNA is TGTGCCAGCAGTTTAGATGGATATCTAGCCAAAAACATTCAGTACTTC. This sequence encodes CASSLDGYLAKNIQYF.